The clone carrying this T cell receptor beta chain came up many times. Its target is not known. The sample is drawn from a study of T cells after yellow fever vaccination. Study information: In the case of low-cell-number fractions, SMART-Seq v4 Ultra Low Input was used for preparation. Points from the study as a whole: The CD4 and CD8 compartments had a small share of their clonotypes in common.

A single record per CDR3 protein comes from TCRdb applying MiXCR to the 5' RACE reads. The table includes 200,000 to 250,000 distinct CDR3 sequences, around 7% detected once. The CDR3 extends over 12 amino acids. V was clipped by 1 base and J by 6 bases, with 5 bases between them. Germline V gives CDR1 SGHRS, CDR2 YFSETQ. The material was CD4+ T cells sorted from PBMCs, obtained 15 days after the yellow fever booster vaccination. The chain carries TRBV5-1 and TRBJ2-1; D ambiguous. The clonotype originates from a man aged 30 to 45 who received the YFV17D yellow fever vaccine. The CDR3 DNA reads TGCGCCAGCAGCTTGCCTAGCAATGAGCAGTTCTTC. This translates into CASSLPSNEQFF.